Given below is one T cell receptor beta chain in context. Its antigen remains unidentified. The data were obtained in a study of T-cell memory formation after mild COVID-19. The study's findings and limits: Contracting CD8+ clones were enriched in EMRA, CD4+ mainly in CM and EM.

TCRdb reprocessed the 5' RACE reads via MiXCR and lists one record per CDR3 protein. The sample shows 190,000 or so distinct CDR3 sequences, about 22% of them seen only once. Germline V lookup: CDR1 SGDLS, CDR2 YYNGEE. CDR3 length: 15 residues. Trimming took 7 bases from V and 5 from J; bases not matched to a gene: 9. This chain uses TRBV9 with TRBJ2-7, with 13 bases aligning to TRBD2. This TCR derives from an adult woman who had mild COVID-19 (a few samples of this study predate the infection). Cell type and time point are not known. The material sequenced was PBMCs or a T cell subset sorted from them (not recorded which). For the CDR3, the DNA is TGTGCCAGCGGGCGGACTAGCGGGAGTCTAAACGAGCAGTACTTC. Translation gives CASGRTSGSLNEQYF.